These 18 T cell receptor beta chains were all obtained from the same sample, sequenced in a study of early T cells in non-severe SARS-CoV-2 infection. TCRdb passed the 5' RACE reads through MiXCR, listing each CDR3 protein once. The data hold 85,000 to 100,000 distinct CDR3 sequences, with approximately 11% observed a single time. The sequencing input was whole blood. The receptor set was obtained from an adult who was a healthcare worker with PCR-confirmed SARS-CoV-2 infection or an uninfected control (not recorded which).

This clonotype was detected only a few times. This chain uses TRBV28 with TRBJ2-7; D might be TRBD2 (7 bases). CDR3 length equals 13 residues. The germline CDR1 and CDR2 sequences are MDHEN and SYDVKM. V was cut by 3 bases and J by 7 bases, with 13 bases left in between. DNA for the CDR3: TGTGCCAGCAGTTTCCCAGGGGAGGGAGAGCAGTACTTC. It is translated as CASSFPGEGEQYF.

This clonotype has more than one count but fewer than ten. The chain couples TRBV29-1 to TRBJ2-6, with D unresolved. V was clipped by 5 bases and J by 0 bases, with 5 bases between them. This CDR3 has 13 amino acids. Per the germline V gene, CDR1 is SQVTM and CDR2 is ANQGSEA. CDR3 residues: CSVMISGANVLTF. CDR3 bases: TGCAGCGTTATGATCTCTGGGGCCAACGTCCTGACTTTC. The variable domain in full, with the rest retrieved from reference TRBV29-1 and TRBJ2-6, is SAVISQKPSRDICQRGTSLTIQCQVDSQVTMMFWYRQQPGQSLTLIATANQGSEATYESGFVIDKFPISRPNLTFSTLTVSNMSPEDSSIYLCSVMISGANVLTFGAGSRLTVL.

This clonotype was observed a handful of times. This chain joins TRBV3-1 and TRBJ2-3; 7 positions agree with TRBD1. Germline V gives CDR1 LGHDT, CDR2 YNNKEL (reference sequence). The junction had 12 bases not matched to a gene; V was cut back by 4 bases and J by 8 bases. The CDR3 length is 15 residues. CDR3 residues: CASSRGGPAEVTQYF. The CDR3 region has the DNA TGTGCCAGCAGCCGAGGGGGCCCGGCGGAGGTTACGCAGTATTTT.

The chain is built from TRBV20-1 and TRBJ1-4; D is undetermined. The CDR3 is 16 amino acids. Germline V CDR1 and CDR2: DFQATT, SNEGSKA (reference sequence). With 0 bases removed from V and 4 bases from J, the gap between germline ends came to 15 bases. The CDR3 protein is CSARERMSSFNEKLFF. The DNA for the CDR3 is TGCAGTGCTAGAGAGCGCATGTCCTCGTTTAATGAAAAACTGTTTTTT.

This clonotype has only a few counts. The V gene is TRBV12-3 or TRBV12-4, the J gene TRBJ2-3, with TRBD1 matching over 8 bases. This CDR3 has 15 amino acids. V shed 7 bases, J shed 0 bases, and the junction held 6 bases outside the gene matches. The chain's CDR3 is CASKPRTGSTDTQYF. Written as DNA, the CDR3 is TGTGCCAGCAAACCCAGGACAGGGAGCACAGATACGCAGTATTTT.

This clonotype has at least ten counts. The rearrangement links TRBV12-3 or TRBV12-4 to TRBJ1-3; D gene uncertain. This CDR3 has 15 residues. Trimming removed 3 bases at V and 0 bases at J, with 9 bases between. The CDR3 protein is CASSFGRLSGNTIYF. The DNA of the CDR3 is TGTGCCAGCAGTTTCGGGCGCCTCTCTGGAAACACCATATATTTT.

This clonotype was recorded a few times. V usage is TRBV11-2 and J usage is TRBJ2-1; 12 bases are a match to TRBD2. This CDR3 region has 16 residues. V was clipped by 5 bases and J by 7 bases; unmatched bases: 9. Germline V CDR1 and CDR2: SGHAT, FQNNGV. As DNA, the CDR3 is TGTGCCAGCAGCATTTACCTAGCGGGAGGGGGAAATGAGCAGTTCTTC. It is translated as CASSIYLAGGGNEQFF.

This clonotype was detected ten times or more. CDR3 loop: CASSSRDGTYEQYF. As DNA, the CDR3 is TGTGCCAGCAGTTCCCGGGACGGGACGTACGAGCAGTACTTC. V and J are TRBV28 and TRBJ2-7; D might be TRBD1 or TRBD2, each matching 5 bases. The germline CDR1 and CDR2 sequences are MDHEN and SYDVKM. Trimming removed 4 bases from V and 4 bases from J, with 14 bases in between. The CDR3 totals 14 residues.

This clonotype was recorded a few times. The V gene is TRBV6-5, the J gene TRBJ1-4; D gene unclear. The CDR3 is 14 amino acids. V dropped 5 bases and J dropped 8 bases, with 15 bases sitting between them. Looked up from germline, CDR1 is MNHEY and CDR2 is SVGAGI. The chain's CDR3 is CASSTPGYREKLFF. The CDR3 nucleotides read TGTGCCAGCAGTACCCCCGGGTATCGCGAAAAACTGTTTTTT.

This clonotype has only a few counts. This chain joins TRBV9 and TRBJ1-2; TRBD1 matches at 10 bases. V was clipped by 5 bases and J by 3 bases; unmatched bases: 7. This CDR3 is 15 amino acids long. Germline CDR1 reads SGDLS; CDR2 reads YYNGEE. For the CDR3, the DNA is TGTGCCAGCAGAGCCGAGGACAGGGGGTACTATGGCTACACCTTC. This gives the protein CASRAEDRGYYGYTF.

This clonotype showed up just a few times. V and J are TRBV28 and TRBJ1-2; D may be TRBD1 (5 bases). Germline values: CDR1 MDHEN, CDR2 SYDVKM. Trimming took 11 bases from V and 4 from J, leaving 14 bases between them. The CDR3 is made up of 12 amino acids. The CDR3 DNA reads TGTGCCGGTAGCTCTCAGGGCTATGGCTACACCTTC. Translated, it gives CAGSSQGYGYTF.

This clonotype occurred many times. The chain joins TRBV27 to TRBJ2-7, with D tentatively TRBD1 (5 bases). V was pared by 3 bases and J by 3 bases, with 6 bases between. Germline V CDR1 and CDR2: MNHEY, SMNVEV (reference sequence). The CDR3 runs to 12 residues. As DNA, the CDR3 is TGTGCCAGCAGTTTCACAGGCTACGAGCAGTACTTC. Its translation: CASSFTGYEQYF.

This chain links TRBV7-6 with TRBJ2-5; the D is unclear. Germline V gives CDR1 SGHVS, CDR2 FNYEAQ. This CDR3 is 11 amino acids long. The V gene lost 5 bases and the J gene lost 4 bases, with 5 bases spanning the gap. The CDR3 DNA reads TGTGCCAGCAGCGACGGAGAGACCCAGTACTTC. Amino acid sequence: CASSDGETQYF. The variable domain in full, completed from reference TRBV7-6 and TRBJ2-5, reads GAGVSQSPRYKVTKRGQDVALRCDPISGHVSLYWYRQALGQGPEFLTYFNYEAQQDKSGLPNDRFSAERPEGSISTLTIQRTEQRDSAMYRCASSDGETQYFGPGTRLLVL.

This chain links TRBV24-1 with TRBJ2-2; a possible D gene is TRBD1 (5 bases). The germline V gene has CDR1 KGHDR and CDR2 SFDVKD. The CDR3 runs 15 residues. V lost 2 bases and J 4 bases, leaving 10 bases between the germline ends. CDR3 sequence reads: CATSDSSGPTGELFF. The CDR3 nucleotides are TGTGCCACCAGTGATTCCTCAGGGCCCACCGGGGAGCTGTTTTTT.

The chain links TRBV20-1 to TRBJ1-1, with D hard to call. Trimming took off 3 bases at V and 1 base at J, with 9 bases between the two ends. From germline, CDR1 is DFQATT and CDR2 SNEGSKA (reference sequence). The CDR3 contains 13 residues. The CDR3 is CSARKDPNTEAFF. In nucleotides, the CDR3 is TGCAGTGCTAGGAAGGACCCGAACACTGAAGCTTTCTTT.

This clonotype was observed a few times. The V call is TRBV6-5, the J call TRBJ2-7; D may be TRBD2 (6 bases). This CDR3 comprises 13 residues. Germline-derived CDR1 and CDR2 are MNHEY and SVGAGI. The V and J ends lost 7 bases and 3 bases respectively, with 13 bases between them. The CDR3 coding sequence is TGTGCCAGCACCCGCCGCGGGAACTACGAGCAGTACTTC. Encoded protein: CASTRRGNYEQYF.

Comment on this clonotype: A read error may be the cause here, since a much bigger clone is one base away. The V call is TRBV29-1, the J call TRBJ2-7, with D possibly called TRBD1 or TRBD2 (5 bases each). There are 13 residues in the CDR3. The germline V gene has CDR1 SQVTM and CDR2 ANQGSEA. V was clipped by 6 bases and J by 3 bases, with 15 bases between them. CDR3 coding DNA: TGCAGCGTCCTCCTGGGACCCTACTACGAGCAGTACTTC. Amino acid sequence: CSVLLGPYYEQYF.

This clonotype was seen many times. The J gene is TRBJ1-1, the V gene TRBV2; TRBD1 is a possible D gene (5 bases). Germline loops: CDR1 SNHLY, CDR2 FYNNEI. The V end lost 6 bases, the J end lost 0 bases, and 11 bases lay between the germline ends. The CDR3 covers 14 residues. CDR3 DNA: TGTGCCAGCAGCGTCAGGGAACTGAACACTGAAGCTTTCTTT. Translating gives CASSVRELNTEAFF. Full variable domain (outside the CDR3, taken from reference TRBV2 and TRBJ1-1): EPEVTQTPSHQVTQMGQEVILRCVPISNHLYFYWYRQILGQKVEFLVSFYNNEISEKSEIFDDQFSVERPDGSNFTLKIRSTKLEDSAMYFCASSVRELNTEAFFGQGTRLTVV.